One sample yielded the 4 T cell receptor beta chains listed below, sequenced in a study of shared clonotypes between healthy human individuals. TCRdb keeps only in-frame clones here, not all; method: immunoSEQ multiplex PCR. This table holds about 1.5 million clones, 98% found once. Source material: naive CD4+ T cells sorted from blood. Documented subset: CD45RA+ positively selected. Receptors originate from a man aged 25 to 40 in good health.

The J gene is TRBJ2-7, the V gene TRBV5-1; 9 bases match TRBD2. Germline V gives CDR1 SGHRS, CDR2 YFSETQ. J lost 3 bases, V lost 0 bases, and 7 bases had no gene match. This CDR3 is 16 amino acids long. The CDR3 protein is CASSLDFLAGLYEQYF. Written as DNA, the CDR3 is TGCGCCAGCAGCTTGGATTTTCTAGCGGGGCTCTACGAGCAGTACTTC.

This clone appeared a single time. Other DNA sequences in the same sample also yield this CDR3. The CDR3 loop reads CASSPGQGYYEQYF. The CDR3 nucleotides are TGTGCCAGCAGCCCGGGACAGGGATACTACGAGCAGTACTTC. The chain has TRBV9 and TRBJ2-7, with 9 bases aligning to TRBD1. The CDR3 has 14 residues. In germline, CDR1 is SGDLS, CDR2 YYNGEE. After removal of 4 bases from V and 3 bases from J, the junction contained 5 bases not matched to a gene.

The CDR3 nucleotides read TGTGCCAGCTCACGAGTTTCGGGAGGGGATGAAAAACTGTTTTTT. Translating gives CASSRVSGGDEKLFF. This rearrangement joins TRBV18 to TRBJ1-4; weak D call: TRBD1 (5 bases). Germline CDR1 reads KGHSH; CDR2 reads LQKENI. The V gene lost 4 bases and the J gene lost 6 bases, with 15 bases spanning the gap. The CDR3 loop spans 15 amino acids.

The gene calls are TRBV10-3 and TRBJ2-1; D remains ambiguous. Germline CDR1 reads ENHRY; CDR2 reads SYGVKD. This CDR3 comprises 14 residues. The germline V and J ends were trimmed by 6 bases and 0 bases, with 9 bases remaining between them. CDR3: CAIRSSNSYNEQFF. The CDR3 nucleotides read TGTGCCATCAGAAGCTCCAACTCCTACAATGAGCAGTTCTTC.